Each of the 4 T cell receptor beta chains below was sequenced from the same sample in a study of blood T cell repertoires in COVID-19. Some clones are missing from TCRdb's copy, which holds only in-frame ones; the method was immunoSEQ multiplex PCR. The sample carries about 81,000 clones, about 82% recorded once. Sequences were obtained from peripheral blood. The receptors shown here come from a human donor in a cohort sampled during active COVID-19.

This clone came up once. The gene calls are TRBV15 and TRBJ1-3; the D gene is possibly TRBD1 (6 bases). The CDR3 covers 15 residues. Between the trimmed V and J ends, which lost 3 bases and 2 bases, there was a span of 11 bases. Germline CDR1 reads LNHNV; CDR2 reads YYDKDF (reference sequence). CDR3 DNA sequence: TGTGCCACCAGCAGGGTCGGACAGACTGGAAACACCATATATTTT. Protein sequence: CATSRVGQTGNTIYF.

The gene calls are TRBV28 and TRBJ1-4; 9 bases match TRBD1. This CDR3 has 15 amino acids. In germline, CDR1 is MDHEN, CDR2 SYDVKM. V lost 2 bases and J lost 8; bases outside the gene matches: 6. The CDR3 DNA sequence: TGTGCCAGCAGTTTACCGACAGGGGGGTCCGAAAAACTGTTTTTT. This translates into CASSLPTGGSEKLFF.

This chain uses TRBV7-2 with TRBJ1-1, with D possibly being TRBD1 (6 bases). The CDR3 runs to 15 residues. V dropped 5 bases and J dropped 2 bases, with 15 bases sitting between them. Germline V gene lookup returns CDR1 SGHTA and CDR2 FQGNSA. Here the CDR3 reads CASSPDRQINTEAFF. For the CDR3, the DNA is TGTGCCAGCAGCCCCGACAGGCAGATAAACACTGAAGCTTTCTTT.

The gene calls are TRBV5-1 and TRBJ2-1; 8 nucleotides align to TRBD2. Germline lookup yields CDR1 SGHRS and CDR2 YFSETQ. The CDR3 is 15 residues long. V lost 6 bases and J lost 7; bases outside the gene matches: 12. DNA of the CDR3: TGCGCCAGCACCTTTGCCGGGGGGGATACAAATGAGCAGTTCTTC. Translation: CASTFAGGDTNEQFF.